This entry lists 11 T cell receptor beta chains sequenced from one sample in a study of cytomegalovirus exposure and HLA in healthy donors. The PCR used 60 Vbeta and 13 Jbeta primers. The assay was immunoSEQ multiplex PCR, and TCRdb's table has in-frame clones only and misses some. The sample yields 150,000 to 200,000 clones, more than 75% seen once. Sequencing was done on a sample of PBMCs. The receptors shown here come from a girl aged 2 to 9 in good health and CMV-seropositive.

This chain joins TRBV5-6 and TRBJ2-7; 11 bases align to TRBD2. Germline CDR1 and CDR2: SGHDT and YYEEEE. V shed 7 bases, J shed 6 bases, and the junction held 6 bases outside the gene matches. The CDR3 length is 13 residues. The CDR3 sequence is CASHLAGGREQYF. The CDR3 coding sequence is TGTGCCAGCCATCTAGCGGGAGGACGCGAGCAGTACTTC. Full variable domain (remainder filled in from reference TRBV5-6 and TRBJ2-7): DAGVTQSPTHLIKTRGQQVTLRCSPKSGHDTVSWYQQALGQGPQFIFQYYEEEERQRGNFPDRFSGHQFPNYSSELNVNALLLGDSALYLCASHLAGGREQYFGPGTRLTVT.

The sample holds a few counts of this clone. V gene TRBV5-1 combines with J gene TRBJ1-2, with 8 bases that match TRBD1. The junction had 5 bases not matched to a gene; V was cut back by 1 base and J by 3 bases. CDR1 and CDR2 from the germline V gene are SGHRS and YFSETQ. The CDR3 length is 15 residues. CDR3 amino acids: CASSLTGGDDYGYTF. CDR3 sequence (DNA): TGCGCCAGCAGCTTGACAGGGGGAGACGACTATGGCTACACCTTC. Drawing the rest from reference TRBV5-1 and TRBJ1-2, the complete variable domain is KAGVTQTPRYLIKTRGQQVTLSCSPISGHRSVSWYQQTPGQGLQFLFEYFSETQRNKGNFPGRFSGRQFSNSRSEMNVSTLELGDSALYLCASSLTGGDDYGYTFGSGTRLTVV.

This clone has a handful of counts. The chain joins TRBV29-1 to TRBJ2-1, with TRBD2 matching 8 bases. V was pared by 4 bases and J by 1 base, with 9 bases of the junction left unmatched. Germline V gives CDR1 SQVTM, CDR2 ANQGSEA. This CDR3 region has 16 residues. This CDR3 is CSVVGVAGFSYNEQFF. The CDR3 DNA sequence: TGCAGCGTTGTGGGGGTAGCGGGATTTTCCTACAATGAGCAGTTCTTC.

This chain joins TRBV5-1 and TRBJ2-3, with TRBD2 as a possible D gene (5 bases). The germline V gene encodes CDR1 SGHRS and CDR2 YFSETQ. CDR3 length: 13 amino acids. V was shortened by 4 bases and J by 3 bases, with 9 bases between the two germline ends. The CDR3 coding sequence is TGCGCCAGCAGCCGGGGTGAAACAGATACGCAGTATTTT. Translation: CASSRGETDTQYF.

The chain couples TRBV23-1 to TRBJ2-3, with D maybe TRBD2 (5 bases). TRBV23-1 is treated as an ORF (open reading frame) with a function not yet certain. The CDR3 is 17 amino acids. V lost 0 bases to trimming and J lost 6 bases, with 19 bases between them. CDR3 sequence: CASSQSGLGGKWDTQYF. The CDR3 DNA reads as TGCGCCAGCAGTCAATCTGGGCTAGGAGGTAAGTGGGATACGCAGTATTTT.

The chain carries TRBV6-1 and TRBJ1-1; D remains ambiguous. From germline, CDR1 is MNHNS and CDR2 SASEGT. The V gene lost 3 bases and the J gene lost 1 base, with 9 bases spanning the gap. This CDR3 spans 14 amino acids. CDR3 loop: CASSDQRANTEAFF. CDR3 coding DNA: TGTGCCAGCAGTGACCAGAGGGCGAACACTGAAGCTTTCTTT.

The chain links TRBV7-8 to TRBJ1-2, with D possibly matching TRBD1 (5 bases). Trimming took off 4 bases at V and 10 bases at J, with 13 bases between the two ends. From germline, CDR1 is SGHVS and CDR2 FQNEAQ. The CDR3 has 12 residues. The CDR3 sequence is CASSSPTGFYTF. CDR3 DNA sequence: TGTGCCAGCAGCTCACCTACAGGATTCTACACCTTC.

The genes are TRBV28 and TRBJ2-7; TRBD2 aligns across 8 bases. The CDR3 totals 15 residues. Germline V gene data show CDR1 as MDHEN and CDR2 as SYDVKM. V was pared by 6 bases and J by 1 base, with 8 bases of the junction left unmatched. As DNA, the CDR3 is TGTGCCAGCAGCCCCGGGGGGGGCGAATCCTACGAGCAGTACTTC. Its translation is CASSPGGGESYEQYF. Full variable domain (missing parts from reference TRBV28 and TRBJ2-7): DVKVTQSSRYLVKRTGEKVFLECVQDMDHENMFWYRQDPGLGLRLIYFSYDVKMKEKGDIPEGYSVSREKKERFSLILESASTNQTSMYLCASSPGGGESYEQYFGPGTRLTVT.

The chain joins TRBV2 to TRBJ2-5; D uncertain. Trimming removed 5 bases from V and 5 bases from J, with 12 bases in between. CDR1 is SNHLY, CDR2 FYNNEI, per germline. The CDR3 spans 13 residues. CDR3 sequence: CASSSRVLETQYF. The CDR3 nucleotides are TGTGCCAGCAGTTCAAGAGTCTTGGAGACCCAGTACTTC.

In this sample, this clone turned up a few times. The chain couples TRBV6-1 to TRBJ2-7, with TRBD1 identical over 9 bases. This CDR3 spans 14 amino acids. Germline V CDR1 and CDR2: MNHNS, SASEGT. V lost 7 bases and J lost 6; bases outside the gene matches: 10. The CDR3 coding sequence is TGTGCCAGCATGCAGGACAGGGGACGGTCCGAGCAGTACTTC. This encodes CASMQDRGRSEQYF.

The chain has TRBV6-5 and TRBJ2-7; 7 nucleotides align to TRBD1. CDR3 length equals 14 residues. The J segment lost 7 bases and the V segment lost 11 bases, leaving 17 bases of the junction unmatched. The V gene's germline CDR1 is MNHEY and CDR2 SVGAGI. The CDR3 here is CASESRTGPWEQYF. The CDR3 DNA is TGTGCCTCGGAATCGAGGACAGGACCCTGGGAGCAGTACTTC.